What follows are 20 T cell receptor beta chains derived from one specimen sequenced in a study of shared clonotypes between healthy human individuals (dated by TCRdb to the early 2020s). Libraries came from the immunoSEQ multiplex PCR assay. Held by TCRdb, this immuneACCESS table contains in-frame sequences only and omits some clones. Under half of the omission traces to an unresolved V gene where checked; the cause of the rest is unknown. The sample yields roughly 720,000 clones; roughly 87% were counted once. About 33% of the sample is taken by the ten largest. Sequencing was performed on memory CD8+ T cells from PBMCs. In the paper's terms, the cell subset or site label means: CD45RO+ cells pooled with CCR7-negative TemRA cells. The origin of the receptors is a man aged 18 to 30 in good health. Some clones in this sample may be carry-over from other donors' samples.

The CDR3 region is CAISWDTGYGAQYF. In DNA form, the CDR3 reads TGTGCCATCAGTTGGGACACGGGGTATGGAGCCCAGTACTTC. This chain links TRBV10-3 with TRBJ2-5, with TRBD1 as a possible D gene (6 bases). The CDR3 totals 14 residues. Trimming cost V 5 bases and J 9 bases, with 19 bases left between them. Per germline, CDR1 ENHRY and CDR2 SYGVKD.

This chain connects TRBV28 to TRBJ2-7; tentatively, D is TRBD2 (5 bases). The CDR3 has 12 residues. V lost 4 bases to trimming and J lost 7 bases, with 11 bases between them. Germline CDR1 and CDR2: MDHEN and SYDVKM. CDR3 protein: CASSWAGGEQYF. The CDR3 nucleotides read TGTGCCAGCAGTTGGGCGGGCGGTGAGCAGTACTTC. The entire variable domain, with the rest obtained from reference TRBV28 and TRBJ2-7, is as follows: DVKVTQSSRYLVKRTGEKVFLECVQDMDHENMFWYRQDPGLGLRLIYFSYDVKMKEKGDIPEGYSVSREKKERFSLILESASTNQTSMYLCASSWAGGEQYFGPGTRLTVT.

CDR3 nucleotides: TGTGCCAGCAGTTTGCAGCCGGGAGCCTTTTTATATGGCTACACCTTC. Translating gives CASSLQPGAFLYGYTF. V gene TRBV27 combines with J gene TRBJ1-2; D not resolved. Germline values: CDR1 MNHEY, CDR2 SMNVEV (reference sequence). There are 16 residues in the CDR3. Trimming cost V 3 bases and J 5 bases, with 19 bases left between them.

The chain employs TRBV29-1 and TRBJ1-3; perhaps TRBD1 as D (6 bases). Germline-derived CDR1 and CDR2 are SQVTM and ANQGSEA. CDR3 size: 14 residues. V was pared by 0 bases and J by 5 bases, with 11 bases between. The CDR3: CSVEDRGRRNTIYF. The CDR3 bases are TGCAGCGTTGAAGATCGGGGGCGGAGAAACACCATATATTTT.

The rearrangement links TRBV28 to TRBJ1-4; no firm D call. The germline V and J ends were trimmed by 3 bases and 7 bases, with 12 bases remaining between them. Germline V gene data show CDR1 as MDHEN and CDR2 as SYDVKM. The CDR3 is 14 amino acids. The CDR3 DNA reads TGTGCCAGCAGTTTGTGGGATAAACCTGAAAAACTGTTTTTT. Its protein is CASSLWDKPEKLFF. Drawing the rest from reference TRBV28 and TRBJ1-4, the complete variable domain is DVKVTQSSRYLVKRTGEKVFLECVQDMDHENMFWYRQDPGLGLRLIYFSYDVKMKEKGDIPEGYSVSREKKERFSLILESASTNQTSMYLCASSLWDKPEKLFFGSGTQLSVL.

V is TRBV4-1 and J is TRBJ1-2, with 10 bases fitting TRBD1. Germline CDR1 is MGHRA and CDR2 is YSYEKL. This CDR3 has 15 residues. The trim removed 4 bases at V and 3 bases at J, leaving 5 bases unmatched. The CDR3 nucleotides are TGCGCCAGCAGCCTTTTCGGACAGGGGGACTATGGCTACACCTTC. This sequence encodes CASSLFGQGDYGYTF.

A word on this clone: Other DNA sequences in this sample translate to the same CDR3. The chain uses TRBV9 and TRBJ2-7; TRBD2 matches at 9 bases. Germline loops: CDR1 SGDLS, CDR2 YYNGEE. The V segment lost 2 bases and the J segment 0 bases; nucleotides outside the gene matches: 3. The length of the CDR3 is 15 residues. Written as DNA, the CDR3 is TGTGCCAGCAGCGTTAGTAGCGGGAGCTCCTACGAGCAGTACTTC. It is translated as CASSVSSGSSYEQYF.

V is TRBV28 and J is TRBJ1-4, with TRBD1 matching over 8 bases. The V gene's germline CDR1 is MDHEN and CDR2 SYDVKM. This CDR3 has 15 amino acids. Trimming cost V 6 bases and J 7 bases; bases outside gene matches: 10. The CDR3 protein is CASSLDRVFGEKLFF. CDR3 in DNA: TGTGCCAGCAGCCTGGACAGGGTTTTCGGTGAAAAACTGTTTTTT.

The J gene is TRBJ1-1, the V gene TRBV27; TRBD1 might be the D (5 bases). CDR3 length equals 15 residues. Germline CDR1 MNHEY, CDR2 SMNVEV (reference sequence). The V gene lost 7 bases and the J gene lost 4 bases, with 19 bases spanning the gap. CDR3: CASTTGTPWGTEAFF. CDR3 coding DNA: TGTGCCAGCACCACAGGTACTCCTTGGGGCACTGAAGCTTTCTTT.

The chain recombines TRBV6-5 with TRBJ2-5, with 10 bases matching TRBD2. The CDR3 extends over 13 amino acids. Looked up from germline, CDR1 is MNHEY and CDR2 is SVGAGI. V lost 8 bases and J lost 4; bases outside the gene matches: 4. The CDR3 reads CASGVAGGETQYF. The CDR3 DNA follows: TGTGCCAGCGGGGTAGCGGGAGGAGAGACCCAGTACTTC.

The rearrangement joins TRBV28 to TRBJ1-1; D gene unclear. The CDR3 is made up of 15 amino acids. Germline CDR1 is MDHEN and CDR2 is SYDVKM. The ends were cut back, 3 bases at V and 3 bases at J, with 14 bases in the middle. The CDR3 coding sequence is TGTGCCAGCAGTTTTGGAACTGGGAGGGACACTGAAGCTTTCTTT. This translates into CASSFGTGRDTEAFF.

This chain uses TRBV10-3 with TRBJ2-2; a weak D match, TRBD1 (5 bases). Germline-derived CDR1 and CDR2 are ENHRY and SYGVKD. Trimming pared 6 bases from V and 4 bases from J, leaving 9 bases between. The CDR3 contains 13 residues. CDR3 sequence (DNA): TGTGCCATCAGAACGCAGGGCACCGGGGAGCTGTTTTTT. The encoded protein is CAIRTQGTGELFF.

In regard to this clone: Within the sample, other DNA sequences also encode this same CDR3. The chain employs TRBV9 and TRBJ2-2, with 8 bases aligning to TRBD1. The CDR3 contains 15 residues. V gave up 3 bases and J gave up 1 base; unmatched junction bases: 2. CDR1 and CDR2 from the germline V gene are SGDLS and YYNGEE. CDR3 sequence reads: CASSAGQGNTGELFF. The CDR3 DNA follows: TGTGCCAGCAGCGCTGGACAGGGGAACACCGGGGAGCTGTTTTTT.

The chain links TRBV28 to TRBJ2-1, with TRBD2 identical over 9 bases. Germline V lookup: CDR1 MDHEN, CDR2 SYDVKM. Trimming cost V 5 bases and J 6 bases; bases outside gene matches: 5. The CDR3 totals 14 residues. The CDR3 sequence: CASSIAGASNEQFF. The CDR3 region has the DNA TGTGCCAGCAGTATAGCGGGAGCGAGCAATGAGCAGTTCTTC.

The chain has TRBV7-9 and TRBJ1-1, with D perhaps TRBD1 (5 bases). The V gene lost 5 bases and the J gene lost 5 bases, with 21 bases spanning the gap. This CDR3 is built from 16 residues. CDR1 and CDR2 (germline): SEHNR, FQNEAQ (reference sequence). The CDR3 here is CASSPEGPGGRTEAFF. In DNA, the CDR3 is TGTGCCAGCAGCCCCGAGGGGCCAGGAGGGAGAACTGAAGCTTTCTTT.

This clone is a singleton in its sample. This chain links TRBV7-9 with TRBJ2-7, with 9 positions matching TRBD1. Trimming at V came to 5 bases and at J to 3 bases, leaving 5 bases not matched to a gene. The CDR3 loop spans 14 amino acids. The germline V gene encodes CDR1 SEHNR and CDR2 FQNEAQ (reference sequence). As DNA, the CDR3 is TGTGCCAGCAGCGACAGGGGGGTTAGCTACGAGCAGTACTTC. It codes for CASSDRGVSYEQYF. The whole variable domain, remainder taken from reference TRBV7-9 and TRBJ2-7, is DTGVSQNPRHKITKRGQNVTFRCDPISEHNRLYWYRQTLGQGPEFLTYFQNEAQLEKSRLLSDRFSAERPKGSFSTLEIQRTEQGDSAMYLCASSDRGVSYEQYFGPGTRLTVT.

Comment on this clone: The sample carries other DNA sequences with the same CDR3. The J gene is TRBJ2-3, the V gene TRBV7-9; unclear D gene. With 4 bases removed from V and 6 bases from J, the gap between germline ends came to 8 bases. This CDR3 is 12 amino acids long. Per germline, CDR1 SEHNR and CDR2 FQNEAQ (reference sequence). This CDR3 reads CASSSQADTQYF. The CDR3 nucleotides are TGTGCCAGCAGCTCCCAAGCGGATACGCAGTATTTT.

In this sample, this clone turned up many times. The chain combines TRBV15 with TRBJ2-2; no firm D call. Deletions cut 3 bases from V and 7 bases from J, with 12 bases between. CDR1 is LNHNV, CDR2 YYDKDF, per germline (reference sequence). The CDR3 covers 14 residues. CDR3 sequence (DNA): TGTGCCACCAGCAGTTTAGTTCTGGACGGGGAGCTGTTTTTT. It codes for CATSSLVLDGELFF. The variable domain in full, completed from reference TRBV15 and TRBJ2-2, reads DAMVIQNPRYQVTQFGKPVTLSCSQTLNHNVMYWYQQKSSQAPKLLFHYYDKDFNNEADTPDNFQSRRPNTSFCFLDIRSPGLGDTAMYLCATSSLVLDGELFFGEGSRLTVL.

This clone was recorded only once. The chain carries TRBV19 and TRBJ2-1, with TRBD1 identical over 7 bases. CDR1 and CDR2 (germline): LNHDA, SQIVND (reference sequence). This CDR3 has 13 amino acids. J gave up 4 bases and V 10 bases, and 7 bases lay outside the gene matches. The CDR3 sequence is CATAGTAYNEQFF. The CDR3 region has the DNA TGTGCCACCGCCGGGACAGCGTACAATGAGCAGTTCTTC.

This clone was counted a single time. V usage is TRBV6-4 and J usage is TRBJ2-3, with 9 bases lining up with TRBD2. The germline gives CDR1 MRHNA, CDR2 SNTAGT. The CDR3 spans 15 residues. V was clipped by 6 bases and J by 0 bases; unmatched bases: 4. The CDR3 protein is CASSPTSGSTDTQYF. The CDR3 coding sequence is TGTGCCAGCAGCCCAACTAGCGGGAGCACAGATACGCAGTATTTT.